This T cell receptor beta chain stems from a study of regulatory T cells in long-lasting Graves disease. At the level of the study: Those with persistent Graves' disease had received antithyroid drugs for over 5 years with positive TSH receptor antibodies. Study results and caveats: Among persistent patients, a larger number of public clonotypes were shared (about 3,000) than among newly diagnosed patients (around 980).

Sequencing libraries for TCR beta were prepared with iRepertoire HTBI primers and Arm-PCR of CDR3 regions. TCRdb re-called the multiplex PCR reads with MiXCR, one entry per CDR3 protein. Of 350,000 to 450,000 distinct CDR3 sequences in the sample, about 21% were seen once. The sample holds many counts of this clonotype. Its antigen is still unknown. The time point is: persistent/refractory GD, antithyroid drugs over 5 years with positive TRAb. The TCR library was prepared using RNA isolated from PBMCs. The source of this sequence is a female donor with Graves disease. The specimen was peripheral blood mononuclear cells (PBMCs), collected when the disease was refractory, from a patient treated with antithyroid drugs.

The CDR3 is CASSEQGSNQPQHF. CDR3 in DNA: TGTGCCAGTAGCGAACAGGGGAGCAATCAGCCCCAGCATTTT. V and J are TRBV19 and TRBJ1-5, with TRBD1 identical over 7 bases. This CDR3 comprises 14 residues. Per the germline V gene, CDR1 is LNHDA and CDR2 is SQIVND (reference sequence). Trimming took 6 bases from V and 1 from J; bases not matched to a gene: 3.